A single sample gave rise to the 3 T cell receptor beta chains below, sequenced in a study of blood T cells in healthy people across ages. The authors ran a second PCR of about 6 to 12 cycles using a sample-barcoded 5' primer and a J-beta primer mix. From the 5' RACE reads, TCRdb called clonotypes with MiXCR, one entry per CDR3 protein. Among approximately 900,000 distinct CDR3 sequences listed, 25% to 35% were seen once. These data were also filed under a second study, of T cells of mothers and their children.

The sequencing sample was made of blood. All receptors come from a woman between 40 and 55 years old in good health.

V is TRBV3-1 and J is TRBJ2-7; the match to TRBD2 covers 9 bases. J gave up 4 bases and V 1 base, and 8 bases lay outside the gene matches. Per germline, CDR1 LGHDT and CDR2 YNNKEL (reference sequence). This CDR3 is 16 amino acids long. DNA for the CDR3: TGTGCCAGCAGCCAAGTGGCTAGCGGGAACAGGTACGAGCAGTACTTC. As protein: CASSQVASGNRYEQYF.

This clonotype was seen at least ten times. V usage is TRBV20-1 and J usage is TRBJ1-6, with 7 positions matching TRBD1. Germline V gene data show CDR1 as DFQATT and CDR2 as SNEGSKA (reference sequence). The ends lost 4 bases at V and 4 bases at J; junction bases unmatched: 7. CDR3 length: 15 residues. The CDR3 DNA reads as TGCAGTGCTAACCCCAACAGGGGTTATAATTCACCCCTCCACTTT. This gives the protein CSANPNRGYNSPLHF.

This clonotype was detected many times. V is TRBV20-1 and J is TRBJ2-1; unclear D gene. V lost 2 bases and J lost 8, with 16 bases in between. Per germline, CDR1 DFQATT and CDR2 SNEGSKA (reference sequence). The CDR3 extends over 14 amino acids. The CDR3 loop reads CSARLLNAIYEQFF. In DNA form, the CDR3 reads TGCAGTGCTAGACTGCTCAACGCTATCTATGAGCAGTTCTTC.